Below, 6 T cell receptor beta chains from the same sample are listed, as sequenced in a study of cytomegalovirus exposure and HLA in healthy donors. It was with 60 Vbeta and 13 Jbeta primers that the PCR ran. Using immunoSEQ multiplex PCR, the repertoire was profiled, and TCRdb retains in-frame clones only, with some absent. The repertoire holds over 200,000 clones, roughly four fifths seen once, with over 0.5% in the top ten. Sequenced input: PBMCs. The receptors shown here come from a woman between 40 and 55 years old in good health and CMV-seronegative.

This clone was picked up one time. This chain links TRBV7-6 with TRBJ1-1; no clear D gene. V dropped 2 bases and J dropped 4 bases, with 8 bases sitting between them. This CDR3 is 13 amino acids long. CDR1 is SGHVS and CDR2 is FNYEAQ in the germline V gene. DNA of the CDR3: TGTGCCAGCAGCTTATCCGGAGGCACTGAAGCTTTCTTT. It translates to CASSLSGGTEAFF.

V usage is TRBV9 and J usage is TRBJ2-3, with TRBD2 as a possible D gene (5 bases). Germline V lookup: CDR1 SGDLS, CDR2 YYNGEE. V was trimmed by 3 bases and J by 6 bases, leaving 17 bases between them. CDR3 length: 15 residues. CDR3 DNA: TGTGCCAGCAGCGCCAGACGGGAACCCCCGGATACGCAGTATTTT. The encoded protein is CASSARREPPDTQYF.

The chain has TRBV28 and TRBJ2-1; D is unclear. The germline V and J ends were trimmed by 4 bases and 14 bases, with 12 bases remaining between them. Germline V gene sequence: CDR1 MDHEN, CDR2 SYDVKM. The CDR3 is 11 amino acids. The CDR3 spells CASSSVPNEFF. As DNA, the CDR3 is TGTGCCAGCAGTTCAGTCCCAAATGAGTTCTTC.

The chain combines TRBV5-4 with TRBJ1-2, with 8 bases aligning to TRBD1. The J segment lost 8 bases and the V segment lost 4 bases, leaving 16 bases of the junction unmatched. CDR1 and CDR2 from the germline V gene are SGHNT and YYREEE (reference sequence). This CDR3 has 16 amino acids. The CDR3 DNA reads TGTGCCAGCAGCCCGGACAGGGCCCTTCGTATGTGGGGCTACACCTTC. Translation gives CASSPDRALRMWGYTF. Complete variable domain (other parts from reference TRBV5-4 and TRBJ1-2): ETGVTQSPTHLIKTRGQQVTLRCSSQSGHNTVSWYQQALGQGPQFIFQYYREEENGRGNFPPRFSGLQFPNYSSELNVNALELDDSALYLCASSPDRALRMWGYTFGSGTRLTVV.

A few counts support this clone. J is TRBJ1-6 and V is TRBV2, with D hard to call. Deletions cut 7 bases from V and 10 bases from J, with 11 bases between. The CDR3 consists of 12 residues. Germline lookup yields CDR1 SNHLY and CDR2 FYNNEI. The CDR3 loop reads CASTSSESPLHF. CDR3 nucleotides: TGTGCCAGCACGTCCAGTGAATCACCCCTCCACTTT.

The chain recombines TRBV14 with TRBJ1-1, with 7 bases matching TRBD1. V shed 4 bases and J 6 bases; nucleotides not matched to a gene: 8. In germline, CDR1 is SGHDN, CDR2 FVKESK. There are 14 residues in the CDR3. CDR3 sequence: CASSRGQEPAEAFF. The CDR3 DNA sequence: TGTGCCAGCAGCCGAGGACAGGAACCTGCTGAAGCTTTCTTT.